The clone carrying this T cell receptor (beta chain) was recorded a few times. What it recognizes is unknown. This CDR3 has 17 amino acids. After removal of 4 bases from V and 0 bases from J, the junction contained 6 bases not matched to a gene. Germline lookup yields CDR1 SGHTA and CDR2 FQGNSA. This specimen belongs to a study of cytomegalovirus exposure and HLA in healthy donors. Study details: As released early, the data held 65 million to 90 million unique TCRs from HLA-typed donors.

The study's findings and limits: Sequencing probably produced one cluster of sequence variants that were highly shared. The analysis excluded some indistinguishable V segments, including TRBV6-2 and TRBV6-3.

Primers included in the PCR were 60 Vbeta and 13 Jbeta primers. TCRdb's table, derived via immunoSEQ multiplex PCR, lists solely in-frame clones and lacks some. The table has about 180,000 clones, 82% seen once. The sample consisted of PBMCs. The receptor was derived from a man aged 35 to 55 in good health and CMV-seronegative. This rearrangement joins TRBV7-2 to TRBJ2-2; 9 bases are shared with TRBD2. CDR3 sequence reads: CASSWGAGGPNTGELFF. CDR3 DNA: TGTGCCAGCAGCTGGGGAGCGGGAGGCCCGAACACCGGGGAGCTGTTTTTT.